This T cell receptor beta chain was profiled in a study of T cell repertoires in cytomegalovirus infection. At the level of the study: Matching HLA type and CMV infection were both indicated by public TCR beta signatures.

Germline V lookup: CDR1 SGHAT, CDR2 FQNNGV. The CDR3 is 13 residues long. TCRdb used MiXCR to reprocess the reads, holding one entry per CDR3 protein. The table records about 20,000 distinct CDR3 sequences, roughly two fifths of them present only once. A word on this clonotype: Its antigen is as yet unknown. It may be a read error: a sequence one base away is much more abundant.

The clonotype was recovered from a human donor in good health (CMV status not recorded). Some clones in this sample may be carry-over from other donors' samples. J is TRBJ1-2 and V is TRBV11-2, with 7 bases fitting TRBD1. Source: CD8+ T cells from cultured PBMCs, taken from culture after CMV antigen stimulation. Here the CDR3 DNA reads TGTGCCAGCAGCACGCAACAGGGGAATGGCTGCACCTTC. This encodes CASSTQQGNGCTF.